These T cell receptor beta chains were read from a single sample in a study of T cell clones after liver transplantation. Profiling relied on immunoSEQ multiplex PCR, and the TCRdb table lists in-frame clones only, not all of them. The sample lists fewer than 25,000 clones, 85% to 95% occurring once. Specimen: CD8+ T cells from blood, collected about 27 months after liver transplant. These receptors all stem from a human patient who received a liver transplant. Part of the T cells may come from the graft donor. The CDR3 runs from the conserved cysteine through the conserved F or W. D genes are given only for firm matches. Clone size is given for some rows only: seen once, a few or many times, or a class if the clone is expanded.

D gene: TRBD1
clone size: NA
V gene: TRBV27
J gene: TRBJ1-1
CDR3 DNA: TGTGCCAGCAGTTTATTAGAAACAGGGGCCGATCTTAACACTGAAGCTTTCTTT
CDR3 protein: CASSLLETGADLNTEAFF

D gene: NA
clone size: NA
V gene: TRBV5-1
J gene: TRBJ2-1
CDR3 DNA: TGCGCCAGCAGCTTAAGTGAAAGCTCCTACAATGAGCAGTTCTTC
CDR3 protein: CASSLSESSYNEQFF

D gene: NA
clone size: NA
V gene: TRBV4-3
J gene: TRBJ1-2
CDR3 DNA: TGCGCCAGCAGCCAAGGAATTGAAACAGGTCTCTGGGGCTACACCTTC
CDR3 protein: CASSQGIETGLWGYTF

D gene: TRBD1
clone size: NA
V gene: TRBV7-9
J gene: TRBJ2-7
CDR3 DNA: TGTGCCAGCAGCTCAAGACAGGGGTTCTCCTACGAGCAGTACTTC
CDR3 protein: CASSSRQGFSYEQYF

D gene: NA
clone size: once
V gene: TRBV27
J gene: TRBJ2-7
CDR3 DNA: TGTGCCAGCAGACCCAGGCCAGGGAACGAGCAGTACTTC
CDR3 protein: CASRPRPGNEQYF

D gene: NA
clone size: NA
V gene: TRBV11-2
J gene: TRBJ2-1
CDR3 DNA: TGTGCCAGCAGTTCTCGACTGGCGGATGAGCAGTTCTTC
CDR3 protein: CASSSRLADEQFF

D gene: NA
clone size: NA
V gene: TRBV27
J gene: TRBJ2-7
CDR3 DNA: TGTGCCAGCAGTTTTGGTCCAAAGCCCTCCTACGAGCAGTACTTC
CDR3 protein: CASSFGPKPSYEQYF

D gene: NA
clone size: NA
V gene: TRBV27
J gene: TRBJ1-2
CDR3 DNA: TGTGCCAGCAGTTTATCTGGAAGGCCTTATGGCTACACCTTC
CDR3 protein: CASSLSGRPYGYTF

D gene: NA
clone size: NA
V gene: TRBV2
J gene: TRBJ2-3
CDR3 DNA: TGTGCCAGCAGTGATGGGGGAGGTAGCACAGATACGCAGTATTTT
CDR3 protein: CASSDGGGSTDTQYF

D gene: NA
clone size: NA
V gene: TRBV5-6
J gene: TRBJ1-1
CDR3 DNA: TGTGCCAGCAGCTTTGGGGTCACTGAAGCTTTCTTT
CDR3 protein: CASSFGVTEAFF

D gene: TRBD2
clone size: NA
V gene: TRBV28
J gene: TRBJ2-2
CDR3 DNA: TGTGCCAGCAAGACCTGGTCGCTAGCGGGAGGGACGAACACCGGGGAGCTGTTTTTT
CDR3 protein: CASKTWSLAGGTNTGELFF

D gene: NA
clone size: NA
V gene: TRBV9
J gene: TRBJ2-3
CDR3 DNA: TGTGCCAGCAGCGTAGTTGGTAGCGGTGAACATACGCAGTATTTT
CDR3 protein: CASSVVGSGEHTQYF

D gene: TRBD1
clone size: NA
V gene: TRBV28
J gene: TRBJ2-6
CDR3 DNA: TGTGCCAGCAGCCACATGGTATCCACGACAGGGCTTGACTCTGGGGCCAACGTCCTGACTTTC
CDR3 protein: CASSHMVSTTGLDSGANVLTF

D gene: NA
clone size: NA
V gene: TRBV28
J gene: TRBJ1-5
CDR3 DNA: TGTGCCAGCAGTCCCCCCGCGGCCAGGGAGGGCAATCAGCCCCAGCATTTT
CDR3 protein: CASSPPAAREGNQPQHF

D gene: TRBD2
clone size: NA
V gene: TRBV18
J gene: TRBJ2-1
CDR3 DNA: TGTGCCAGCCACGGGACTAGCAGCAATGAGCAGTTCTTC
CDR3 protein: CASHGTSSNEQFF

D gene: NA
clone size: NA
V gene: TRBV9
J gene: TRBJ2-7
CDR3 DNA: TGTGCCAGCGGAGGAGACAGCCTCTACGAGCAGTACTTC
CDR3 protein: CASGGDSLYEQYF

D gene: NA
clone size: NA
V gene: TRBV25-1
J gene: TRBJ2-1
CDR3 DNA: TGTGCCAGCAGCATGGGGGTCAATGAGCAGTTCTTC
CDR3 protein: CASSMGVNEQFF

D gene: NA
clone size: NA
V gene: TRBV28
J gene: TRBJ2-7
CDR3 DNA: TGTGCCAGCGGCCGGACATATTCCTACGAGCAGTACTTC
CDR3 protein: CASGRTYSYEQYF

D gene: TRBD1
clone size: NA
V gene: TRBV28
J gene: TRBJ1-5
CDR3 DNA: TGTGCCAGCACCATCGGACAGGGACTAAATCAGCCCCAGCATTTT
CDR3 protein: CASTIGQGLNQPQHF

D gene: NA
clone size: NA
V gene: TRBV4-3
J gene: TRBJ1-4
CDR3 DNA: TGCGCCAGCAGCCCGACAGAGACCCAGGAAAAACTGTTTTTT
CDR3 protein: CASSPTETQEKLFF

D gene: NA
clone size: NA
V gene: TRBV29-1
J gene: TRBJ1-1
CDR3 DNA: TGCAGCGTTGAAGAACCGACAGTGAACACTGAAGCTTTCTTT
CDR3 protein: CSVEEPTVNTEAFF

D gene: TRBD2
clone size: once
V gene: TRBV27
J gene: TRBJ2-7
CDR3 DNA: TGTGCCAGCACCAGAGCGGGATCACTCTACGAGCAGTACTTC
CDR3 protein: CASTRAGSLYEQYF

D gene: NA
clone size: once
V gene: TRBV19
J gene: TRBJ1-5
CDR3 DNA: TGTGCCAGTAGCCTCCAGGGTAGGGATCAGCCCCAGCATTTT
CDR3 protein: CASSLQGRDQPQHF

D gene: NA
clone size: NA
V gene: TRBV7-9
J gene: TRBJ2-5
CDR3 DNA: TGTGCCAGCAGCCCCACCCAAGAGTACCAAGAGACCCAGTACTTC
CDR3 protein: CASSPTQEYQETQYF

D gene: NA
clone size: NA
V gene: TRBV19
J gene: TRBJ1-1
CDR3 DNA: TGTGCCAGTAGTATAGACCTGACAGGCTCCATGAACACTGAAGCTTTCTTT
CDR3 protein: CASSIDLTGSMNTEAFF

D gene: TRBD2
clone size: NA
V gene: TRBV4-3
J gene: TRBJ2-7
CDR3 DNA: TGCGCCAGCAGCCAAGCCATACTAGCGGGAGGCAGTGAGCAGTACTTC
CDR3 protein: CASSQAILAGGSEQYF

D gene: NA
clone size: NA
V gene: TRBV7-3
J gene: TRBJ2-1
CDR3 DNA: TGTGCCAGCAGCTTATTAAATCGGGAGATCAATGAGCAGTTCTTC
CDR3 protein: CASSLLNREINEQFF

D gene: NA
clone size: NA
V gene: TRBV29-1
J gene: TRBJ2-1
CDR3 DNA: TGCAGCGTTGAGTCCGCTGGACTCTCCTACAATGAGCAGTTCTTC
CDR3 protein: CSVESAGLSYNEQFF

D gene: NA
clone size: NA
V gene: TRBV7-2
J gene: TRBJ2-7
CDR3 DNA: TGTGCCAGCAGCTTAGACAGGGAATACTACGAGCAGTACTTC
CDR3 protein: CASSLDREYYEQYF

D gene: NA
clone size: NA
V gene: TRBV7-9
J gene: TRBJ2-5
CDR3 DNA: TGTGCCAGCAGCTTACTGGGGCAGGGGCGAGAGACCCAGTACTTC
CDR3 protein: CASSLLGQGRETQYF

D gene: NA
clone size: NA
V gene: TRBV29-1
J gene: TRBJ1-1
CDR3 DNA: TGCAGCGTTGAAGATAGGGCAGGGGCTGAAGCTTTCTTT
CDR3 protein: CSVEDRAGAEAFF

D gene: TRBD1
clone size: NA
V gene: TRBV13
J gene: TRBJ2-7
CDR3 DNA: TGTGCCAGCAGCTTTGGGGACAGCTCCTACGAGCAGTACTTC
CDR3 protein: CASSFGDSSYEQYF

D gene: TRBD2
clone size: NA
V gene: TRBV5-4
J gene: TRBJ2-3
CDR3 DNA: TGTGCCAGCAGCTTGCGTCTAGCGGCCGGTAAAATCACAGATACGCAGTATTTT
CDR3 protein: CASSLRLAAGKITDTQYF

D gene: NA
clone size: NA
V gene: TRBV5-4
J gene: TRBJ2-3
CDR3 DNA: TGTGCCAGCAGCTTTGAGTCCTCAGATACGCAGTATTTT
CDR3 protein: CASSFESSDTQYF

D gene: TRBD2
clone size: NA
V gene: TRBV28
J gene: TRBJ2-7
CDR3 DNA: TGTGCCAGCAGTCCATCCGGACTAGCGGGGAGCTCCTACGAGCAGTACTTC
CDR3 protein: CASSPSGLAGSSYEQYF

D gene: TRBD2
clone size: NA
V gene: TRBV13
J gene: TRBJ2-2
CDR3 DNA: TGTGCCAGCAGCCCCGGACTAGCGGGAGGGCTGTTTTTT
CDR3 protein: CASSPGLAGGLFF

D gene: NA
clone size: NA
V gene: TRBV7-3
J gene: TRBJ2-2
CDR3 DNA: TGTGCCAGCAGCTTATACCCTCCGACAGGAGGCACCGGGGAGCTGTTTTTT
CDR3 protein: CASSLYPPTGGTGELFF

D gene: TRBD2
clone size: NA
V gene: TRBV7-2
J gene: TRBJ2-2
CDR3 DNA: TGTGCCAGCAGCTCTAGCCCGGGACTAGCGAACACCGGGGAGCTGTTTTTT
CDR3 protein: CASSSSPGLANTGELFF

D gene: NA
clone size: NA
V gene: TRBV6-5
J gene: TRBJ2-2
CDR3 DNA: TGCTCGTTGGGCGGGGAGCTGTTTTTT
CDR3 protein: CSLGGELFF

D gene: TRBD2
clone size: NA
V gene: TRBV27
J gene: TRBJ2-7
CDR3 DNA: TGTGCCAGCAGTTTAGGGCTAGCGGGAGCATACGAGCAGTACTTC
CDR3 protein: CASSLGLAGAYEQYF

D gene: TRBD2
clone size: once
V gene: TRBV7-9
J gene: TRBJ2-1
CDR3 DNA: TGTGCCAGCAGCTTATCAGAGCGGGAGCTTGGCAATGAGCAGTTCTTC
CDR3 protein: CASSLSERELGNEQFF

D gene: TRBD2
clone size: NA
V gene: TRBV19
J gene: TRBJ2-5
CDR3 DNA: TGTGCCAGTAGTAGGACTAGCGGGAGCCGTCGGGAAAAGGAGACCCAGTACTTC
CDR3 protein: CASSRTSGSRREKETQYF

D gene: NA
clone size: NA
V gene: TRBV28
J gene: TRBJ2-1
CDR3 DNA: TGTGCCAGCAGTTGGACTGCAAACAATGAGCAGTTCTTC
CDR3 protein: CASSWTANNEQFF

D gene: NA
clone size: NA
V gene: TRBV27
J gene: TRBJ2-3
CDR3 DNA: TGTGCCAGCAGTTTATTTGAGGGATTTTCGCGTGGGGATACGCAGTATTTT
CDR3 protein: CASSLFEGFSRGDTQYF

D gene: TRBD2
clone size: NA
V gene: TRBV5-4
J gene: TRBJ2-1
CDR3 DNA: TGTGCCAGCAGCCACGGGACTAGCGGTCTCAATGAGCAGTTCTTC
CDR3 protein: CASSHGTSGLNEQFF

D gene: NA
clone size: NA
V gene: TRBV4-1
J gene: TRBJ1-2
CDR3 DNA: TGCGCCAGCAGCCAAGGACACGGCAGGAACTATGGCTACACCTTC
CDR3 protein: CASSQGHGRNYGYTF

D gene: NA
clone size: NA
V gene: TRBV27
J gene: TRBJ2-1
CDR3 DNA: TGTGCCAGCAGTTTTGTTGGCAGGGCCGACAATGAGCAGTTCTTC
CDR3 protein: CASSFVGRADNEQFF